One TCR beta chain is described in this entry. Its antigen is not identified. V was clipped by 0 bases and J by 4 bases, with 5 bases between them. The CDR3 is made up of 13 amino acids. Per the germline V gene, CDR1 is SGHRS and CDR2 is YFSETQ. The PCR made use of 60 Vbeta and 13 Jbeta primers. TCRdb's table, derived via immunoSEQ multiplex PCR, lists solely in-frame clones and lacks some. The ten most abundant clones cover 2% of a sample with about 130,000 clones. The data stem from a study of cytomegalovirus exposure and HLA in healthy donors. Study-level points and caveats: A later analysis appeared to link common viral pathogens to several of the most significant clusters. Most TCRs appeared rarely, but some public TCRs recurred in many donors. A classifier reportedly called cytomegalovirus status with high sensitivity and specificity. A highly shared variant cluster was judged a likely technical artifact.

This chain links TRBV5-1 with TRBJ1-5; the D is unclear. Sequencing input: PBMCs. This TCR derives from a woman aged 55-70 years in good health and CMV-seronegative. This CDR3 is CASSLDLNQPQHF. The CDR3 nucleotides read TGCGCCAGCAGCTTGGATCTGAATCAGCCCCAGCATTTT. Drawing the rest from reference TRBV5-1 and TRBJ1-5, the complete variable domain is KAGVTQTPRYLIKTRGQQVTLSCSPISGHRSVSWYQQTPGQGLQFLFEYFSETQRNKGNFPGRFSGRQFSNSRSEMNVSTLELGDSALYLCASSLDLNQPQHFGDGTRLSIL.